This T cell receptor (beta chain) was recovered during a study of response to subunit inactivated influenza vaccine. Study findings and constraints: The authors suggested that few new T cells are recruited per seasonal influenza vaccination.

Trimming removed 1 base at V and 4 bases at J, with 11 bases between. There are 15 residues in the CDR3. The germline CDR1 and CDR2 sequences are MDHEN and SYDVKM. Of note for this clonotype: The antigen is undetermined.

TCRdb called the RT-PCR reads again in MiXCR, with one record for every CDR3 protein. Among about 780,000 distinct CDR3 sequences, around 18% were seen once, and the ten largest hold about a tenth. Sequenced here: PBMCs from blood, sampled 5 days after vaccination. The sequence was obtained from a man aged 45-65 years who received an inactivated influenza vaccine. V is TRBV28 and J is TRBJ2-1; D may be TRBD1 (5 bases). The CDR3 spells CASSLSRVTYNEQFF. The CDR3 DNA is TGTGCCAGCAGTTTATCCAGGGTTACTTACAATGAGCAGTTCTTC.